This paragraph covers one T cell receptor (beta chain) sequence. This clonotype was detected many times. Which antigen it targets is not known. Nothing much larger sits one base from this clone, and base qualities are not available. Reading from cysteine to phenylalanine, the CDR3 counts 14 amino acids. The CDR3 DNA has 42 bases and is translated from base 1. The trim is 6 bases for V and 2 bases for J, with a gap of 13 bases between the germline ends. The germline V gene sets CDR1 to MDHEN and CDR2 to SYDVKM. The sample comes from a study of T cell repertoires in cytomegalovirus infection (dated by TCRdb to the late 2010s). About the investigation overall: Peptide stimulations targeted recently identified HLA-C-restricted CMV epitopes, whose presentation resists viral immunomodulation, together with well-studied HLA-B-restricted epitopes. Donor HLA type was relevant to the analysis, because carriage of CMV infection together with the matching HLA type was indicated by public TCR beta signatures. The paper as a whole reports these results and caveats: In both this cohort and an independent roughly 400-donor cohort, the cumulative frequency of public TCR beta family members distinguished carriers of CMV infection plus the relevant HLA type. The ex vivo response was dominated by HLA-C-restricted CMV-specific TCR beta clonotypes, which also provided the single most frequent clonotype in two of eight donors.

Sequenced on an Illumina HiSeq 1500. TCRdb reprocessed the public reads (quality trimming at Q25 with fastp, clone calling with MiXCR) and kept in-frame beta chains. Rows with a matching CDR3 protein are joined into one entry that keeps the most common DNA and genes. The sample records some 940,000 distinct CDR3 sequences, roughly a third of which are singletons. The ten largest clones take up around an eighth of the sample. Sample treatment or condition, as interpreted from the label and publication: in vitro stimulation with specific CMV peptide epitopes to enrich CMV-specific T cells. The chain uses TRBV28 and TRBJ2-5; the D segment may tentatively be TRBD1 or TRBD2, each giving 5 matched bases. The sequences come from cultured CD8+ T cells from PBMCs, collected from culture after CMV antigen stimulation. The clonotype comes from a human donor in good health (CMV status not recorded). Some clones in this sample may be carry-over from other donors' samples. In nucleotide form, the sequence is TGTGCCAGCAGCTTAAGGGGACGGCAAGAGACCCAGTACTTC. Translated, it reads CASSLRGRQETQYF.